These 20 T cell receptor beta chains were sequenced from one sample in a study of blood T cell repertoires in COVID-19. The table came from immunoSEQ multiplex PCR; TCRdb's copy has only in-frame clones and leaves some out. The sample comprises 200,000 or so clones, about 82% of which are singletons, and roughly 5% rests with the top ten. Sequenced material: peripheral blood. The receptors stem from a woman aged 25 to 39 with acute or convalescent COVID-19.

The chain couples TRBV9 to TRBJ2-3, with TRBD1 identical over 7 bases. CDR1 is SGDLS and CDR2 is YYNGEE in the germline V gene. CDR3 size: 15 residues. Trimming removed 4 bases from V and 2 bases from J; junction bases left unmatched: 7. The CDR3, as DNA: TGTGCCAGCAGCCTTAACAGGGGTTCCACAGATACGCAGTATTTT. Amino acids: CASSLNRGSTDTQYF.

The chain uses TRBV28 and TRBJ2-7; 8 bases line up with TRBD1. CDR1 is MDHEN and CDR2 is SYDVKM in the germline V gene. The CDR3 sequence is 14 residues long. The trim removed 6 bases at V and 4 bases at J, leaving 8 bases unmatched. The CDR3 sequence is CASSRGTGFYEQYF. Written as DNA, the CDR3 is TGTGCCAGCAGCAGGGGGACAGGCTTTTACGAGCAGTACTTC.

V usage is TRBV18 and J usage is TRBJ1-5; D is unclear. The V and J ends lost 3 bases and 6 bases respectively, with 15 bases between them. In germline, CDR1 is KGHSH, CDR2 LQKENI. CDR3 length: 15 residues. The CDR3 bases are TGTGCCAGCTCACCGGTGAGGGCAGAGGCTCAGCCCCAGCATTTT. Its protein product is CASSPVRAEAQPQHF.

The gene calls are TRBV19 and TRBJ1-1; weak D call: TRBD1 (6 bases). V lost 8 bases, J lost 11 bases, and 15 bases lay in between. Per germline, CDR1 LNHDA and CDR2 SQIVND (reference sequence). This CDR3 has 11 amino acids. The CDR3 region is CASRTGRDAFF. The CDR3 DNA follows: TGTGCCAGTCGCACAGGGAGGGATGCTTTCTTT.

Turning to this clone: Germline is not matched at one junction end, which may reflect a read error. This chain joins TRBV6-5 and TRBJ2-1; 13 bases agree with TRBD2. The germline V gene has CDR1 MNHEY and CDR2 SVGAGI. The CDR3 runs to 12 residues. In DNA, the CDR3 is TGTGCCAGCAGCCAGACTAGCGGGAGGAGGGTCTTC. Amino acid sequence: CASSQTSGRRVF.

V is TRBV5-4 and J is TRBJ2-5, with 8 positions matching TRBD2. CDR3 size: 16 residues. Germline V gives CDR1 SGHNT, CDR2 YYREEE (reference sequence). The V segment lost 0 bases and the J segment 6 bases; nucleotides outside the gene matches: 10. The CDR3 protein is CASSLAPGGLPKTQYF. In DNA, the CDR3 is TGTGCCAGCAGCTTGGCACCGGGGGGGCTTCCTAAGACCCAGTACTTC.

This clone appeared a single time. The gene calls are TRBV29-1 and TRBJ2-6, with D unresolved. V was shortened by 5 bases and J by 5 bases, with 10 bases between the two germline ends. The CDR3 is 13 amino acids. Germline CDR1 SQVTM, CDR2 ANQGSEA. CDR3 sequence reads: CSVISDWANVLTF. In DNA, the CDR3 is TGCAGCGTTATATCCGACTGGGCCAACGTCCTGACTTTC.

This clone was seen only a few times. V usage is TRBV27 and J usage is TRBJ2-7; maybe TRBD1 (5 bases). Trimming took 5 bases from V and 6 from J, leaving 11 bases between them. The CDR3 sequence is 12 residues long. Germline V gene lookup returns CDR1 MNHEY and CDR2 SMNVEV (reference sequence). The CDR3 sequence: CASSRQGSEQYF. CDR3 coding DNA: TGTGCCAGCAGTAGGCAGGGTAGCGAGCAGTACTTC.

This sequence joins TRBV11-1 and TRBJ2-1, with D possibly matching TRBD2 (5 bases). CDR3 length: 12 residues. The germline V gene has CDR1 SGHAT and CDR2 FQDESV (reference sequence). With 5 bases removed from V and 6 bases from J, the gap between germline ends came to 8 bases. The CDR3: CASSRGRNEQFF. The CDR3 DNA reads TGTGCCAGCAGCCGAGGGCGCAATGAGCAGTTCTTC.

The rearrangement links TRBV27 to TRBJ2-5; 7 bases match TRBD2. Germline CDR1 is MNHEY and CDR2 is SMNVEV (reference sequence). The CDR3 runs 15 residues. V lost 3 bases and J lost 9; bases outside the gene matches: 13. CDR3 coding DNA: TGTGCCAGCAGTTTTGTAGGGAGGGGATCGGGGTCCCAGTACTTC. Translating it yields CASSFVGRGSGSQYF.

This clone was observed a handful of times. The chain couples TRBV3-1 (or the pseudogene TRBV3-2) to TRBJ1-4, with 8 bases matching TRBD1. J was trimmed by 10 bases and V by 3 bases; bases with no gene match: 1. CDR3 length: 12 amino acids. Germline V gene data show CDR1 as LGHDT and CDR2 as YNNKEL (reference sequence). Written as DNA, the CDR3 is TGTGCCAGCAGCCATACAGGGGGAAAACTGTTTTTT. The encoded protein is CASSHTGGKLFF.

The V gene is TRBV28, the J gene TRBJ1-4, with TRBD1 identical over 7 bases. Germline CDR1 and CDR2: MDHEN and SYDVKM. This CDR3 comprises 15 residues. V gave up 5 bases and J gave up 7 bases; unmatched junction bases: 10. CDR3 sequence reads: CASSLFRGAPEKLFF. The CDR3 region has the DNA TGTGCCAGCAGTCTTTTCAGGGGGGCCCCTGAAAAACTGTTTTTT.

The chain links TRBV6-4 to TRBJ2-2; 8 bases agree with TRBD2. V shed 6 bases, J shed 5 bases, and the junction held 2 bases outside the gene matches. CDR3 length: 13 amino acids. The germline V gene has CDR1 MRHNA and CDR2 SNTAGT. CDR3 residues: CASSASGTGELFF. CDR3 bases: TGTGCCAGCAGCGCTAGCGGGACCGGGGAGCTGTTTTTT.

The CDR3 loop is CASSLVAGGPGELFF. CDR3 DNA: TGTGCCAGCAGTTTGGTAGCGGGAGGACCCGGGGAGCTGTTTTTT. J is TRBJ2-2 and V is TRBV27; 10 bases align to TRBD2. The CDR3 has 15 amino acids. Germline V CDR1 and CDR2: MNHEY, SMNVEV (reference sequence). The V gene end was trimmed by 3 bases and the J gene end by 6 bases; junction bases not matched to a gene: 4.

V usage is TRBV2 and J usage is TRBJ2-2, with 10 positions matching TRBD1. Unmatched junction bases numbered 11, after V lost 6 bases and J lost 7 bases. This CDR3 contains 16 residues. Germline V lookup: CDR1 SNHLY, CDR2 FYNNEI. The CDR3 spells CASSLGQGGLGGELFF. CDR3 DNA: TGTGCCAGCAGCCTTGGACAGGGGGGATTGGGCGGGGAGCTGTTTTTT.

This sequence joins TRBV28 and TRBJ2-1; 10 nucleotides line up with TRBD2. Trimming cost V 6 bases and J 4 bases; bases outside gene matches: 6. The CDR3 totals 15 residues. Germline loops: CDR1 MDHEN, CDR2 SYDVKM. CDR3 nucleotide sequence: TGTGCCAGCAGGGGAGGGACTAGCGCTTACAATGAGCAGTTCTTC. Translated: CASRGGTSAYNEQFF.

This sequence joins TRBV4-3 and TRBJ1-3, with a possible D match to TRBD1 (5 bases). Germline lookup yields CDR1 LGHNA and CDR2 YSLEER. This CDR3 comprises 16 residues. Trimming took off 4 bases at V and 3 bases at J, with 16 bases between the two ends. DNA for the CDR3: TGCGCCAGCAGCCCGGGCCTGGGCAGGGATGGAAACACCATATATTTT. Translated: CASSPGLGRDGNTIYF.

This clone was seen once. The chain recombines TRBV5-6 with TRBJ2-4; 8 bases map to TRBD1. V shed 0 bases, J shed 2 bases, and the junction held 1 base outside the gene matches. This CDR3 has 15 residues. CDR1 is SGHDT and CDR2 is YYEEEE in the germline V gene. CDR3 protein: CASSLGDRSKNIQYF. As DNA, the CDR3 is TGTGCCAGCAGCTTGGGGGACAGGTCCAAAAACATTCAGTACTTC.

V usage is TRBV10-3 and J usage is TRBJ2-1, with 9 bases fitting TRBD1. The V and J ends lost 6 bases and 6 bases, in that order; junction bases with no gene match: 6. The CDR3 is 14 amino acids. Germline assignment: CDR1 ENHRY and CDR2 SYGVKD. The CDR3 DNA is TGTGCCATCAGAGGGACAGGGATGGTCAATGAGCAGTTCTTC. This sequence encodes CAIRGTGMVNEQFF.

V gene TRBV7-2 combines with J gene TRBJ2-5; the D gene is possibly TRBD2 (7 bases). The germline V gene has CDR1 SGHTA and CDR2 FQGNSA. Deletions cut 5 bases from V and 0 bases from J, with 10 bases between. The length of the CDR3 is 14 residues. The CDR3 DNA reads TGTGCCAGCAGCCCGGGGGGCTACCAAGAGACCCAGTACTTC. This gives the protein CASSPGGYQETQYF.